What follows are 13 T cell receptor beta chains derived from one specimen sequenced in a study of CD8 T cells in ankylosing spondylitis. Study-level findings and limits: Blood of patients with ankylosing spondylitis appeared to be characterized by a TCR beta motif of eight or nine highly homologous variants.

What these receptors recognize is not known. TCRdb reprocessed the 5' RACE reads with MiXCR, giving one entry per CDR3 protein. The sample records hundreds of thousands of distinct CDR3 sequences, about 10% being singletons. The source material was blood, either unsorted or a sorted T cell fraction (not recorded which). The receptors stem from a male donor with ankylosing spondylitis.

This clonotype has at least ten counts. This chain connects TRBV6-2 or TRBV6-3 to TRBJ1-2; D uncertain. From germline, CDR1 is MNHEY and CDR2 SVGEGT. The CDR3 runs 12 residues. Trimming pared 6 bases from V and 4 bases from J, leaving 9 bases between. The CDR3 DNA reads as TGTGCCAGCAGACGATCTGGCTATGGCTACACCTTC. The encoded protein is CASRRSGYGYTF.

The V call is TRBV4-2, the J call TRBJ1-1; 8 bases are a match to TRBD1. Germline CDR1 and CDR2: LGHNA and YNFKEQ. Losses at the gene ends were 0 bases for V and 3 bases for J; bases not matched to a gene: 6. The CDR3 has 16 amino acids. The CDR3 sequence is CASSQDPGGGYTEAFF. CDR3 nucleotides: TGTGCCAGCAGCCAAGATCCAGGGGGCGGTTACACTGAAGCTTTCTTT.

This clonotype appeared a few times. The chain recombines TRBV12-3 or TRBV12-4 with TRBJ1-1, with D possibly matching TRBD1 (5 bases). The CDR3 contains 15 residues. V lost 5 bases and J lost 4, with 17 bases in between. CDR3 loop: CASSPSGTLSTEAFF. The CDR3 nucleotides read TGTGCCAGCAGTCCTTCCGGGACCCTGAGCACTGAAGCTTTCTTT.

The gene calls are TRBV5-1 and TRBJ2-2; D might be TRBD2 (6 bases). The V end lost 5 bases, the J end lost 6 bases, and 11 bases lay between the germline ends. Germline lookup yields CDR1 SGHRS and CDR2 YFSETQ. The CDR3 covers 13 residues. The CDR3 DNA is TGCGCCAGCAGACTCCGCGGGGCCGGGGAGCTGTTTTTT. Translated, it gives CASRLRGAGELFF. Variable domain in full (rest from reference TRBV5-1 and TRBJ2-2): KAGVTQTPRYLIKTRGQQVTLSCSPISGHRSVSWYQQTPGQGLQFLFEYFSETQRNKGNFPGRFSGRQFSNSRSEMNVSTLELGDSALYLCASRLRGAGELFFGEGSRLTVL.

This clonotype has ten or more counts. V is TRBV29-1 and J is TRBJ2-7, with D possibly TRBD1 on 6 matching bases. This CDR3 is built from 16 residues. V was shortened by 3 bases and J by 3 bases, with 21 bases between the two germline ends. Germline values: CDR1 SQVTM, CDR2 ANQGSEA. In nucleotides, the CDR3 is TGCAGCGTTGAGGCCCCAGACAGGAAGGGCATCTACGAGCAGTACTTC. Its protein is CSVEAPDRKGIYEQYF.

This clonotype has at least ten counts. The rearrangement uses TRBV20-1 and TRBJ1-4, with a possible D match to TRBD1 (6 bases). The CDR3 consists of 12 residues. Trimming stripped 6 bases from V and 5 bases from J, with 10 bases between. Per the germline V gene, CDR1 is DFQATT and CDR2 is SNEGSKA (reference sequence). Here the CDR3 reads CSAQGGNEKLFF. The CDR3 DNA reads TGCAGTGCACAGGGTGGGAATGAAAAACTGTTTTTT.

This clonotype was seen more than once but under ten times. This rearrangement joins TRBV7-9 to TRBJ2-1, with D unclear. Germline CDR1 and CDR2: SEHNR and FQNEAQ (reference sequence). The V end was cut by 0 bases, the J end by 10 bases, with 10 bases between. The CDR3 is 13 amino acids. The chain's CDR3 is CASSLARKAEQFF. DNA of the CDR3: TGTGCCAGCAGCTTAGCCCGGAAGGCAGAGCAGTTCTTC. The full variable domain, with the rest looked up from reference TRBV7-9 and TRBJ2-1, is DTGVSQNPRHKITKRGQNVTFRCDPISEHNRLYWYRQTLGQGPEFLTYFQNEAQLEKSRLLSDRFSAERPKGSFSTLEIQRTEQGDSAMYLCASSLARKAEQFFGPGTRLTVL.

This clonotype was seen at least ten times. This rearrangement joins TRBV5-1 to TRBJ2-7; 8 nucleotides line up with TRBD1. The germline V gene has CDR1 SGHRS and CDR2 YFSETQ. V was clipped by 4 bases and J by 6 bases; unmatched bases: 15. The CDR3 has 16 amino acids. CDR3 region: CASSQLLKRTGTEQYF. The CDR3 nucleotides read TGCGCCAGCAGCCAGCTCCTCAAACGGACAGGGACCGAGCAGTACTTC.

This clonotype was counted a few times. The rearrangement joins TRBV2 to TRBJ1-2; D not resolved. Germline V gene lookup returns CDR1 SNHLY and CDR2 FYNNEI. The CDR3 length is 12 residues. The V end was cut by 7 bases, the J end by 0 bases, with 6 bases between. The CDR3 nucleotides are TGTGCCAGCAATGGCGCTAACTATGGCTACACCTTC. As protein: CASNGANYGYTF. Variable domain in full (rest from reference TRBV2 and TRBJ1-2): EPEVTQTPSHQVTQMGQEVILRCVPISNHLYFYWYRQILGQKVEFLVSFYNNEISEKSEIFDDQFSVERPDGSNFTLKIRSTKLEDSAMYFCASNGANYGYTFGSGTRLTVV.

The chain joins TRBV20-1 to TRBJ2-1, with D possibly being TRBD1 (6 bases). This CDR3 region has 13 residues. CDR1 is DFQATT, CDR2 SNEGSKA, per germline (reference sequence). The V and J ends lost 1 base and 12 bases respectively, with 16 bases between them. The CDR3 loop reads CSARGGTGTPQFF. The CDR3 DNA reads TGCAGTGCTAGAGGTGGGACCGGGACACCGCAGTTCTTC.

This clonotype was recorded many times. J is TRBJ2-1 and V is TRBV5-1, with D perhaps matching TRBD1 or TRBD2 (6 bases each). This CDR3 comprises 13 residues. In germline, CDR1 is SGHRS, CDR2 YFSETQ. V was cut by 4 bases and J by 7 bases, with 12 bases left in between. CDR3 DNA sequence: TGCGCCAGCAGCATGGGGGGACAAAATGAGCAGTTCTTC. This sequence encodes CASSMGGQNEQFF.

The CDR3 region is CASRHRDRAFYNEQFF. CDR3 DNA sequence: TGTGCCAGCAGACACCGGGACAGGGCCTTCTACAATGAGCAGTTCTTC. The chain uses TRBV28 and TRBJ2-1, with TRBD1 matching over 9 bases. Germline CDR1 and CDR2: MDHEN and SYDVKM. V lost 6 bases and J lost 3; bases outside the gene matches: 9. The CDR3 has 16 amino acids.

This clonotype was counted only a few times. V usage is TRBV6-2 or TRBV6-3 and J usage is TRBJ2-1, with D tentatively TRBD1 (6 bases). Germline V lookup: CDR1 MNHEY, CDR2 SVGEGT. The CDR3 has 18 amino acids. The germline V and J ends were trimmed by 5 bases and 0 bases, with 20 bases remaining between them. CDR3 bases: TGTGCCAGCAGTCCCCTAGACGGGACATCCAGCTCCTACAATGAGCAGTTCTTC. Translated: CASSPLDGTSSSYNEQFF.